What follows is one TCR beta chain and its context. These data originate in a study of CD8+ T cells in alopecia areata. Treatment meaning: oral pan-JAK inhibitor, 5-10 mg twice daily. The study team obtained lesional scalp punch biopsies and peripheral blood from alopecia areata patients. RNA was extracted and reverse transcribed into cDNA as the sequencing template. Sequencing used immunoSEQ multiplex PCR; TCRdb keeps in-frame clones, though not all of them. The sample contains 87,000 or so clones, around 70% of which appear only once. This TCR came from a human donor with alopecia areata. The specimen was CD8+ T cells sorted from blood, collected around week 44, from a patient treated with tofacitinib.

CDR3 residues: CASSLIRGPDTQYF. Here the CDR3 DNA reads TGCGCCAGCAGCCTGATTCGCGGTCCAGATACGCAGTATTTT. The genes are TRBV4-3 and TRBJ2-3; D gene ambiguous. Trimming stripped 4 bases from V and 4 bases from J, with 12 bases between. CDR1 and CDR2 (germline): LGHNA, YSLEER. The CDR3 totals 14 residues.